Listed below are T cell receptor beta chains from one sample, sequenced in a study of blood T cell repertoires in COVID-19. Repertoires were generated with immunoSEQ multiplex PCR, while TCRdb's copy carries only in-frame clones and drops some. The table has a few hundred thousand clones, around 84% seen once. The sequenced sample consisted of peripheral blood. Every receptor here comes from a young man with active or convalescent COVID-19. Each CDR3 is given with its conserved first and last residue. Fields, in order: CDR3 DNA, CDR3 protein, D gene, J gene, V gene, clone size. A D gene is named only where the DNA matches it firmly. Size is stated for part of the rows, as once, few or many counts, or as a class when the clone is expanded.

TGTGCCAGCAGCTTAGTCACCACAGGGGGTTATGGCTACACCTTC | CASSLVTTGGYGYTF | TRBD1 | TRBJ1-2 | TRBV7-2 | few
TGTGCCACCAGCAGGGCCCAGAAGAGGCCGTACAATGAGCAGTTCTTC | CATSRAQKRPYNEQFF | - | TRBJ2-1 | TRBV15 | few
TGTGCCAGCAGCAAGGCTCTAGCCGGCTACGAGCAGTACTTC | CASSKALAGYEQYF | - | TRBJ2-7 | TRBV28 | few
TGCAGTGCTAGGAAGGAGCATGAGCAGTTCTTC | CSARKEHEQFF | - | TRBJ2-1 | TRBV20-1 | -
TGTGCCAGCAGCTTACCGCTGGGACAGGGGAACACTGAAGCTTTCTTT | CASSLPLGQGNTEAFF | TRBD1 | TRBJ1-1 | TRBV11-2 | -
TGTGCCAGCAGTCCCCCCTCCGGACTGAAAGGGGGTCAGCCCCAGCATTTT | CASSPPSGLKGGQPQHF | - | TRBJ1-5 | TRBV28 | -
TGTGCCAGCAGCTCCTTTGGGGGGGGCGTAAACTATGGCTACACCTTC | CASSSFGGGVNYGYTF | - | TRBJ1-2 | TRBV7-2 | -
TGTGCCAGCAGCTTCCCGAATCAGCCCCAGCATTTT | CASSFPNQPQHF | - | TRBJ1-5 | TRBV5-5 | many
TGTGCCAGCAGACGTCCGGGACTAGCGGCCTACGAGCAGTACTTC | CASRRPGLAAYEQYF | TRBD2 | TRBJ2-7 | TRBV11-2 | once
TGTGCCAGCAGCCAAGATCTAGTAAGGGAGCAGTTCTTC | CASSQDLVREQFF | - | TRBJ2-1 | TRBV4-2 | -
TGTGCCAGCAGCGCCGGGACAACGAGCAATCAGCCCCAGCATTTT | CASSAGTTSNQPQHF | - | TRBJ1-5 | TRBV6-5 | -
TGCGCCAGCAGCCAAGATGGGGGACAGGGGCCTTACTACGAGCAGTACTTC | CASSQDGGQGPYYEQYF | TRBD1 | TRBJ2-7 | TRBV4-3 | -
TGTGCCAGCAGCCCCCGGCTAGCGGGTTCCTACAATGAGCAGTTCTTC | CASSPRLAGSYNEQFF | TRBD2 | TRBJ2-1 | TRBV9 | -
TGTGCCAGCAGTCATACAAATGGGGTAGCGAGAGAGACCCAGTACTTC | CASSHTNGVARETQYF | - | TRBJ2-5 | TRBV4-2 | -
TGTGCCAGCAGCTTATCAGCCGACAGGGGCTTATCATTT | CASSLSADRGLSF | TRBD1 | TRBJ1-6 | TRBV7-2 | -
TGTGCCAGCAGCCCGCGGGCGATAAGCTACACCTTC | CASSPRAISYTF | - | TRBJ1-2 | TRBV7-9 | -
TGTGCCAGCAGCCCCGCGGTGGTGGGTGAAAAACTGTTTTTT | CASSPAVVGEKLFF | - | TRBJ1-4 | TRBV7-2 | -
TGTGCCAGCAGTTGGGGACAACCCGGGGAGCTGTTTTTT | CASSWGQPGELFF | - | TRBJ2-2 | TRBV2 | -
TGTGCCAGCAGGAGACAGGGGGGGAACTCTGGAAACATCATATATTTT | CASRRQGGNSGNIIYF | TRBD1 | TRBJ1-3 | TRBV2 | -
TGTGCCAGCAAAACGCGGGGGGGCAACACCGGGGAGCTGTTTTTT | CASKTRGGNTGELFF | TRBD2 | TRBJ2-2 | TRBV2 | -
TGTGCCAGCAGCGTAGATGGGGCTCTTGGCTACACCTTC | CASSVDGALGYTF | - | TRBJ1-2 | TRBV9 | -
TGTGCCAGCAGTCCGGACATACACTATGAAAAACTGTTTTTT | CASSPDIHYEKLFF | - | TRBJ1-4 | TRBV27 | -
TGTGCCAGCAGCCCCAACGGACTAGCGGGTATGTACGAGCAGTACTTC | CASSPNGLAGMYEQYF | TRBD2 | TRBJ2-7 | TRBV11-3 | -
TGTGCCAGCAGCCGTGGGGGACAGGGGACCTACAATGAGCAGTTCTTC | CASSRGGQGTYNEQFF | TRBD1 | TRBJ2-1 | TRBV5-4 | once
TGCAGCGCCAAGCAGGGGATGAACACTGAAGCTTTCTTT | CSAKQGMNTEAFF | - | TRBJ1-1 | TRBV29-1 | -
TGTGCCAGCAGTCCCGGGACAGGATACGAGCAGTACTTC | CASSPGTGYEQYF | TRBD1 | TRBJ2-7 | TRBV6-2/TRBV6-3 | -
TGTGCCAGCAGCTTAGCGGGAGGTAGGGCCTCTGGAAACACCATATATTTT | CASSLAGGRASGNTIYF | - | TRBJ1-3 | TRBV7-9 | -
TGTGCCAGCAGGGGGACAGCAACTAATGAAAAACTGTTTTTT | CASRGTATNEKLFF | TRBD1 | TRBJ1-4 | TRBV27 | -
TGTGCCAGTACCTCAAGCCGGGGACTAGCGGGAAGGGAGACCCAGTACTTC | CASTSSRGLAGRETQYF | TRBD2 | TRBJ2-5 | TRBV19 | -
TGCGCCAGCAGCCAAGAAGGCACAGGGTCCGGTTTGAGGGAGCAGTACTTC | CASSQEGTGSGLREQYF | - | TRBJ2-7 | TRBV4-1 | few
TGTGCCAGCGGTCAGCGGGAGGGCCTTATCGGGGAGCTGTTTTTT | CASGQREGLIGELFF | TRBD2 | TRBJ2-2 | TRBV6-5 | once